Here is one T cell receptor beta chain with its context. Its antigen is not known. Between the trimmed V and J ends, which lost 4 bases and 2 bases, there was a span of 24 bases. CDR3 length: 19 residues. From germline, CDR1 is MNHNS and CDR2 SASEGT. The entry originates in a study of shared clonotypes between healthy human individuals. Study observations and caveats: Clonotypes shared by all four sorted-subset donors had higher generation probabilities than non-shared clonotypes.

It was 200 to 250 ng DNA, 33,000 or so T cell genomes, that sorted-subset replicate PCRs used. In the original analysis: ImmunoSEQ output lacked quality scores and full-length reads, limiting matched filtering. Only in-frame clones appear in the TCRdb table, and some are missing; sequencing was by immunoSEQ multiplex PCR. Clone size and the V and J calls come from that table; the DNA yielded D and trimming. Of roughly 500,000 clones listed, 95% to 97% are singletons. This TCR came from a woman in her twenties or thirties in good health. The chain combines TRBV6-1 with TRBJ1-5, with a weak D call TRBD1 (6 bases). The sample comprised naive CD4+ T cells sorted from blood. Sample subset: CD45RA+ positively selected. The CDR3 reads CASSGGRGNIPERNQPQHF. The DNA of the CDR3 is TGTGCCAGCAGTGGGGGCAGGGGAAATATCCCCGAGCGCAATCAGCCCCAGCATTTT.